The 16 T cell receptor beta chains reported below all come from one sample, sequenced in a study of blood T cells in healthy people across ages. Using a J-beta primer mix together with a sample-barcoded 5' primer, a second PCR was run for about 7 to 12 cycles. Using its own MiXCR run on the 5' RACE reads, TCRdb lists one record per CDR3 protein. Of about 930,000 distinct CDR3 sequences listed, approximately 32% are singletons. A further study also used this sample, focusing on T cells of mothers and their children.

The sequenced sample consisted of blood. The source of these receptors is a woman between 40 and 55 years old in good health.

J is TRBJ1-4 and V is TRBV5-8; possibly TRBD1 for D (5 bases). From germline, CDR1 is SGHTS and CDR2 YDEGEE. This CDR3 is built from 16 residues. The V end lost 0 bases, the J end lost 3 bases, and 12 bases lay between the germline ends. CDR3 sequence (DNA): TGTGCCAGCAGCTTGGAAGGGAGAGGGGCTAATGAAAAACTGTTTTTT. Amino acid sequence: CASSLEGRGANEKLFF. Full variable domain (remainder filled in from reference TRBV5-8 and TRBJ1-4): EAGVTQSPTHLIKTRGQQATLRCSPISGHTSVYWYQQALGLGLQFLLWYDEGEERNRGNFPPRFSGRQFPNYSSELNVNALELEDSALYLCASSLEGRGANEKLFFGSGTQLSVL.

This clonotype occurred once. J is TRBJ1-2 and V is TRBV5-6; D ambiguous. V was shortened by 2 bases and J by 8 bases, with 16 bases between the two germline ends. This CDR3 has 14 amino acids. The V gene's germline CDR1 is SGHDT and CDR2 YYEEEE. The CDR3 protein is CASSFSRFSRGYTF. DNA of the CDR3: TGTGCCAGCAGCTTTTCAAGGTTTTCTCGCGGCTACACCTTC. The full variable domain, rest sourced from reference TRBV5-6 and TRBJ1-2, is DAGVTQSPTHLIKTRGQQVTLRCSPKSGHDTVSWYQQALGQGPQFIFQYYEEEERQRGNFPDRFSGHQFPNYSSELNVNALLLGDSALYLCASSFSRFSRGYTFGSGTRLTVV.

In its sample, this clonotype was seen many times. This chain joins TRBV7-9 and TRBJ2-1; 11 bases match TRBD2. The CDR3 totals 17 residues. The germline V gene has CDR1 SEHNR and CDR2 FQNEAQ (reference sequence). V trimming: 7 bases; J trimming: 4 bases; junction bases outside the gene matches: 12. This CDR3 reads CASTTSGGEERYNEQFF. The CDR3 DNA reads TGTGCCAGCACAACTAGCGGGGGAGAAGAAAGGTACAATGAGCAGTTCTTC. The full variable domain, rest sourced from reference TRBV7-9 and TRBJ2-1, is DTGVSQNPRHKITKRGQNVTFRCDPISEHNRLYWYRQTLGQGPEFLTYFQNEAQLEKSRLLSDRFSAERPKGSFSTLEIQRTEQGDSAMYLCASTTSGGEERYNEQFFGPGTRLTVL.

This clonotype was counted ten times or more. This rearrangement joins TRBV5-1 to TRBJ1-1; D remains ambiguous. CDR1 and CDR2 from the germline V gene are SGHRS and YFSETQ. The ends were cut back, 5 bases at V and 2 bases at J, with 7 bases in the middle. This CDR3 is built from 12 residues. As DNA, the CDR3 is TGCGCCAGCAGGGAGGGTAACACTGAAGCTTTCTTT. Its protein is CASREGNTEAFF.

J is TRBJ2-2 and V is TRBV9; perhaps TRBD2 as D (7 bases). Germline V gene sequence: CDR1 SGDLS, CDR2 YYNGEE. V was shortened by 4 bases and J by 4 bases, with 17 bases between the two germline ends. The CDR3 length is 16 residues. This CDR3 reads CASSPEGGALTGELFF. CDR3 DNA sequence: TGTGCCAGCAGCCCCGAAGGGGGGGCCCTCACCGGGGAGCTGTTTTTT.

This clonotype was detected ten times or more. The chain uses TRBV20-1 and TRBJ2-1, with a tentative D call TRBD1 (6 bases). Germline loops: CDR1 DFQATT, CDR2 SNEGSKA (reference sequence). This CDR3 is 14 amino acids long. Trimming left V 6 bases short and J 5 bases short, with 17 bases between. The CDR3 sequence is CSAADRHRHNEQFF. DNA of the CDR3: TGCAGTGCGGCAGACAGGCATAGGCACAATGAGCAGTTCTTC.

The gene calls are TRBV5-1 and TRBJ2-5; a possible D gene is TRBD1 (5 bases). The V end lost 1 base, the J end lost 3 bases, and 22 bases lay between the germline ends. CDR3 size: 18 residues. Per germline, CDR1 SGHRS and CDR2 YFSETQ. The CDR3 loop reads CASSLLFWQVTEKETQYF. The CDR3 nucleotides read TGCGCCAGCAGCTTGCTGTTCTGGCAAGTGACAGAAAAAGAGACCCAGTACTTC.

There are a few counts of this clonotype. V is TRBV5-1 and J is TRBJ2-7; 7 nucleotides line up with TRBD1. This CDR3 is 13 amino acids long. V was clipped by 5 bases and J by 7 bases; unmatched bases: 9. CDR1 is SGHRS, CDR2 YFSETQ, per germline. CDR3 coding DNA: TGCGCCAGCAGTGAGACAGGGCCGGGGGAGCAGTACTTC. Translated: CASSETGPGEQYF.

This CDR3 is CASSEVWGAGRTDTQYF. The CDR3 bases are TGTGCCAGCAGTGAAGTGTGGGGTGCAGGGCGCACAGATACGCAGTATTTT. V is TRBV6-1 and J is TRBJ2-3; TRBD1 might be the D (5 bases). V was shortened by 1 base and J by 1 base, with 15 bases between the two germline ends. CDR1 and CDR2 (germline): MNHNS, SASEGT. This CDR3 is 17 amino acids long.

This clonotype has a handful of counts. DNA for the CDR3: TGTGCCAGCTCACCGTACACGGGACAGCAGCTTAACTATGGCTACACCTTC. Translated: CASSPYTGQQLNYGYTF. This chain links TRBV18 with TRBJ1-2, with TRBD1 matching over 7 bases. CDR1 KGHSH and CDR2 LQKENI come from the germline V gene. The CDR3 has 17 residues. V lost 3 bases, J lost 1 base, and 11 bases stayed unmatched.

The chain links TRBV5-1 to TRBJ2-1; possibly TRBD1 or TRBD2 for D (5 bases each). This CDR3 has 13 amino acids. The ends were cut back, 4 bases at V and 10 bases at J, with 15 bases in the middle. The germline CDR1 and CDR2 sequences are SGHRS and YFSETQ. The CDR3 is CASSEGTSYEQFF. CDR3 DNA sequence: TGCGCCAGCAGCGAAGGGACCTCCTACGAGCAGTTCTTC.

The table lists this clonotype with a count of one. This chain connects TRBV28 to TRBJ1-1; D is possibly TRBD1 (5 bases). Germline CDR1 reads MDHEN; CDR2 reads SYDVKM. This CDR3 comprises 13 residues. V lost 5 bases and J 4 bases, leaving 11 bases between the germline ends. The DNA of the CDR3 is TGTGCCAGCAGTCCCCCAGGGCCCACTGAAGCTTTCTTT. The encoded protein is CASSPPGPTEAFF.

Regarding this clonotype: A much larger clone lies one base from this, so it may be a read error. The chain links TRBV12-3 or TRBV12-4 to TRBJ1-2, with unresolved D. The CDR3 is made up of 17 amino acids. V was pared by 5 bases and J by 1 base, with 20 bases between. CDR3 sequence: CASSPGRRRHINYGYTF. DNA for the CDR3: TGTGCCAGCAGTCCGGGCAGGCGTCGACACATTAACTATGGCTACACCTTC.

This clonotype was detected many times. V usage is TRBV5-6 and J usage is TRBJ2-7, with 7 bases identical to TRBD1. V gave up 5 bases and J gave up 1 base; unmatched junction bases: 12. CDR1 is SGHDT, CDR2 YYEEEE, per germline. The CDR3 loop spans 16 amino acids. The CDR3 DNA sequence: TGTGCCAGCAGTCCGGCCGGGACAGCATTTTCCTACGAGCAGTACTTC. Its translation: CASSPAGTAFSYEQYF.

The chain couples TRBV20-1 to TRBJ2-3; D gene uncertain. The V end was cut by 1 base, the J end by 2 bases, with 19 bases between. CDR1 and CDR2 from the germline V gene are DFQATT and SNEGSKA (reference sequence). This CDR3 has 17 residues. The CDR3 DNA reads TGCAGTGCTAGAGTCCTTAATAGATTAGCCTTCACAGATACGCAGTATTTT. Translating it yields CSARVLNRLAFTDTQYF.

Notes on this clonotype: The junction shows a germline mismatch at one end, possibly a read error. This chain joins TRBV9 and TRBJ2-1, with D possibly matching TRBD2 (7 bases). CDR3 size: 17 residues. Germline V CDR1 and CDR2: SGDLS, YYNGEE. For the CDR3, the DNA is TGTGCCAGCAACGTAGTAGGGGGGGCGAGCTCCTACAATGAGCAGTTCTTC. It specifies CASNVVGGASSYNEQFF.